This TCR beta chain appears in the sequencing data of a study of shared clonotypes between healthy human individuals (TCRdb year 2020). Describing the broader study: A couple of women and a few men aged 18 to 49 years were included in the cohort. For each donor, CD4 naive and CD4 memory were each given three plates, CD8 naive was given two plates, and CD8 memory was given one plate. Blood TCR repertoires of roughly five healthy adults were deeply sequenced to estimate repertoire size and the extent of clonotype sharing between individuals. To increase sequencing depth and limit assay-specific biases, different laboratories used diverse techniques to prepare libraries and sequence TCR repertoires. Leukapheresis yielded between about 0.9 and 9 billion PBMCs per donor.

For this clone: Its antigen is still unknown. No much larger clone is present one base from it, and per-base qualities are unavailable.

Inclusive of the bounding cysteine and phenylalanine, the CDR3 is 14 residues long. This entry keeps only the CDR3 DNA: 42 bases, framed from base 1. The CDR1 and CDR2 encoded by the germline V gene are SGHDT and YYEEEE. V was cut back by 1 base and J by 2 bases, leaving a gap of 8 bases between them. TCR CDR3 regions were amplified from genomic DNA by multiplex PCR using the deep immunoSEQ assay. For each cell subset, the extracted genomic DNA was distributed evenly across all wells of several immunoSEQ 96-well plates, and each plate served as one replicate. For sorted subsets, each replicate PCR was loaded with 150 to 250 ng genomic DNA, equivalent to roughly 30,000 T cell genomes. Purified libraries were measured with a Qubit 3.0 fluorometer, size-checked on a Bioanalyzer 2100, and measured again with the KAPA Library Quantification kit. A separate single-read 150-cycle Illumina NextSeq 550 flow cell was used to sequence each immunoSEQ 96-well plate. In the original analysis: Because the immunoSEQ output included only junctional sequences and no quality scores, the filtering could not be the same as the filtering used for full-length reads. Sequences were annotated with PyIR, a Python wrapper for IgBLAST v1.9, and V/J genes and CDR3 were assigned using IMGT germline references. Reads were removed for weak V/J assignments (E-value above 1e-6), missing CDR3, stop codons, out-of-frame junctions, or ambiguous translated residues. V3J clonotypes were defined by identical inferred V gene, J gene, and CDR3 amino acid sequence. The percentage overlap between two repertoires was calculated by dividing the number of shared unique clonotypes by the size of the smaller repertoire. Three approaches were used to assess repertoire richness: RTK rarefaction, the Chao1 estimator, and Recon v2.1 estimates of unobserved clonotypes. Generation probabilities were computed with OLGA for all TCRbeta clonotypes obtained by the gDNA method from several donors. TCRdb mirrors the immuneACCESS table, restricted to in-frame sequences. Some clones are absent from its copies; in checked studies, under half trace to an unresolved V gene, and the reason for the others is unknown. Clone size and V and J calls were adopted from that table, with D and trimming inferred from the DNA. The sample includes approximately 1,000,000 clones, with about 80% observed a single time. The ten largest clones add up to about 0.52% of the sample.

Healthy HIV-negative adults with no recently reported acute infections or vaccinations were included as donors. Every donor was a Caucasian adult residing in Nashville, Tennessee, USA. CD4+ T cells were enriched through magnetic negative selection, after which naive cells were positively selected on CD45RA and the remaining negative fraction served as the memory subset. Blood was collected by leukapheresis, and PBMCs were isolated by Ficoll-Histopaque density gradient centrifugation and then cryopreserved in liquid nitrogen vapor phase. Purity and quantity of every magnetically sorted T cell population were checked by analytical flow cytometry. From each sorted fraction, genomic DNA was isolated and quantified by UV absorbance on a Nanodrop 2000c. Study-wide conclusions, independent of this receptor: Across four donors, 5% to 6% of naive CD4, approximately 3.6% of naive CD8, 2.3% of memory CD4, and approximately 0.4% of memory CD8 clonotypes were shared. Incomplete sequencing was indicated by rarefaction of sorted-subset datasets, despite the large sequencing depth. Estimated clonotype richness was generally larger for naive than for memory subsets. Based on pairwise subsampling, the degree of clonotype sharing among donors was expected to be affected by sequencing depth. The genetic and exposure-history diversity represented was limited by the small number of donors. Only blood was sampled, and tissue TCR repertoires likely differ from those in blood. Compared with non-shared clonotypes, clonotypes shared by all four sorted-subset donors had higher generation probabilities.

Sequencing was done on a sample of memory CD4+ T cells from PBMCs. This specimen's cell subset or site label, interpreted: CD45RA-negative fraction. The chain uses TRBV5-6 and TRBJ2-3; the D gene is unclear. The clonotype was recovered from a man between 18 and 35 years old in good health. Some clones in this sample may be carry-over from other donors' samples. The CDR3 region has the sequence CASSLRANTDTQYF. The nucleotide sequence reads as follows: TGTGCCAGCAGCTTGAGGGCTAACACAGATACGCAGTATTTT.